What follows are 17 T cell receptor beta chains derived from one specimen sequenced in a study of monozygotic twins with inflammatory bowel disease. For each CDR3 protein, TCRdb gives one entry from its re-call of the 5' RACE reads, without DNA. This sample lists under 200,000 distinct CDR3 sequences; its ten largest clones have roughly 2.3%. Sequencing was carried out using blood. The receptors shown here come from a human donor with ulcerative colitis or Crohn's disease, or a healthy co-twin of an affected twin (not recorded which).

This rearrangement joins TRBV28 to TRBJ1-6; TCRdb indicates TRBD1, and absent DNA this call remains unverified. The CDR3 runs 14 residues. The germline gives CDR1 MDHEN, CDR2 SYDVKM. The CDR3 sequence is CASRADRDNSPLHF.

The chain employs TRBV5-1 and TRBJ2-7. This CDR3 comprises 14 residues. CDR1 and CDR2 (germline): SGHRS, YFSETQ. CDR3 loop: CASSFPDGSYEQYF.

The CDR3 region is CSVEVGGVGTDTQYF. The chain joins TRBV29-1 to TRBJ2-3; TCRdb's D gene call, TRBD1, goes unchecked for lack of DNA. CDR1 SQVTM and CDR2 ANQGSEA come from the germline V gene. CDR3 length equals 15 residues.

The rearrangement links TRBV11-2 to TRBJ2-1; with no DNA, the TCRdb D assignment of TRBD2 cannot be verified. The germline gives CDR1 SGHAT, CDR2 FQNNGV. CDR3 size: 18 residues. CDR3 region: CASSFLPMTSGDYNEQFF.

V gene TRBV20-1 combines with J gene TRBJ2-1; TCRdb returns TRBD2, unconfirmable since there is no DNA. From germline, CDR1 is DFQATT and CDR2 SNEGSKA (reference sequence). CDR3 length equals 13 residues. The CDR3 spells CSAPITSDNEQFF.

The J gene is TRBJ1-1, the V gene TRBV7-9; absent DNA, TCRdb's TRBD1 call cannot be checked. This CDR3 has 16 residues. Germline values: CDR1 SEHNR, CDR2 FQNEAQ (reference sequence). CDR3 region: CASSLGLRWGLTEAFF.

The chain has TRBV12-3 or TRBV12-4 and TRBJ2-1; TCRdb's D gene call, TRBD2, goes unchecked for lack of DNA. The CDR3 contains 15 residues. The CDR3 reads CASSLGGGVNNEQFF.

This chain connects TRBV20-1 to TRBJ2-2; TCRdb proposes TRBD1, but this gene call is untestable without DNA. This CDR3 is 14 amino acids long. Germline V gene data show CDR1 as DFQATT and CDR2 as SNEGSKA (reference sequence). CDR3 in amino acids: CSATQGSSTGELFF.

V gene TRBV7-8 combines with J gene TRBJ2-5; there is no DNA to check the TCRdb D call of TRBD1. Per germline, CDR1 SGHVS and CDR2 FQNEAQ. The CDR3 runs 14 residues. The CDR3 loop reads CASSQLTGQETQYF.

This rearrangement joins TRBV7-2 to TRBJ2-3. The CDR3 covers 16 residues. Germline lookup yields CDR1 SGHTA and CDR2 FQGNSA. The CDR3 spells CASSLNAAYYTDTQYF.

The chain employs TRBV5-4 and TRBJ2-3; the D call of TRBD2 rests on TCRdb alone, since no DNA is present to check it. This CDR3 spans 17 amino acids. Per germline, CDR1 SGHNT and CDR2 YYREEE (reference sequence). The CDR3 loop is CASSQGLVAASTDTQYF.

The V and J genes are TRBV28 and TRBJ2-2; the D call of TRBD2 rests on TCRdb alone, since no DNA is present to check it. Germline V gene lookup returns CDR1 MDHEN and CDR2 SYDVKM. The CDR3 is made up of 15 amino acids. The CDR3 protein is CASSDGLGSSGELFF.

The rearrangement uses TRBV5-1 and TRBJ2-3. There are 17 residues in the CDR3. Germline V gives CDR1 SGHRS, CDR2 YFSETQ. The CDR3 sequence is CASSSGLHPLSTDTQYF.

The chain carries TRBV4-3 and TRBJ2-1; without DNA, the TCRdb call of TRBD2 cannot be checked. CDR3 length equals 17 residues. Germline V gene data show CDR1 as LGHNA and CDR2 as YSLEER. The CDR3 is CASSHGTSGISYNEQFF.

The CDR3 loop reads CASSRPTGLVVVEQYF. The rearrangement links TRBV11-1 to TRBJ2-7; TCRdb outputs TRBD2, but without DNA this stays unchecked. Per the germline V gene, CDR1 is SGHAT and CDR2 is FQDESV (reference sequence). The CDR3 spans 16 residues.

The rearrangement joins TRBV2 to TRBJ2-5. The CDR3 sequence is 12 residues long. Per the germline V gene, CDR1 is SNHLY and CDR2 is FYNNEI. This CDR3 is CASSEAGETQYF.

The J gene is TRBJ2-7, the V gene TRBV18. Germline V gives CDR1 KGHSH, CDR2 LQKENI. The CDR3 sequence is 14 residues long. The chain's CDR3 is CASSPVYWKQTQYF.